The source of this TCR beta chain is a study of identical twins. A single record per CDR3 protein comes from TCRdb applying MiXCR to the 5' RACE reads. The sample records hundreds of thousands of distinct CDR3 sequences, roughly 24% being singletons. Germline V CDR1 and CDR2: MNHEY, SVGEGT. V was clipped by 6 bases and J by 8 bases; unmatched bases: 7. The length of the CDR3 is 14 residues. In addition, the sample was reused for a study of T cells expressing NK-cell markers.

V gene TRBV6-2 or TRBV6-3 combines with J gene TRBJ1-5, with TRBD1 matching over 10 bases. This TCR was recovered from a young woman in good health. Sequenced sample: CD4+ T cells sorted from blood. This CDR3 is CASSLGQGGKPQHF. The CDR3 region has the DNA TGTGCCAGCAGCCTCGGACAGGGGGGGAAGCCCCAGCATTTT.